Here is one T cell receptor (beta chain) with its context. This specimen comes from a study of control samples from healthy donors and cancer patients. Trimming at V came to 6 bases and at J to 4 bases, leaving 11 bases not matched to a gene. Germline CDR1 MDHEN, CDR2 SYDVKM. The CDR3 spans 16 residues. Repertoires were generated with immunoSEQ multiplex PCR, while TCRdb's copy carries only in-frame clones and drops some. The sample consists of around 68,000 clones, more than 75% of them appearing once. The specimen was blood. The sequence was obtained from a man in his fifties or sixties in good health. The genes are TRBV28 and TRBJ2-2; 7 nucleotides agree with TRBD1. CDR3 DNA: TGTGCCAGCAGCTCCCCTGGACAGGCGGGCACCGGGGAGCTGTTTTTT. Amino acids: CASSSPGQAGTGELFF.